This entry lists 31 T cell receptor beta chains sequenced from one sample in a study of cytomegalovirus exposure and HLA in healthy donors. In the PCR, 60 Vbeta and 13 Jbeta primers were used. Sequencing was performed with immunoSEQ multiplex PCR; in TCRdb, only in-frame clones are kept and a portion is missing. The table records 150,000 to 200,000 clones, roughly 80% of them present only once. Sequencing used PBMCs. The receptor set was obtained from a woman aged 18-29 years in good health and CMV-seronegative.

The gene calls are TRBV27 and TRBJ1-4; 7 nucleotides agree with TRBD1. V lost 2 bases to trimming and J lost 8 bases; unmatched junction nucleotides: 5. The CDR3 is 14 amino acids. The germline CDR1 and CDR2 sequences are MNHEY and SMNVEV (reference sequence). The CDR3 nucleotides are TGTGCCAGCAGTTTAAGGGACAGCGGGGAAAAACTGTTTTTT. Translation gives CASSLRDSGEKLFF.

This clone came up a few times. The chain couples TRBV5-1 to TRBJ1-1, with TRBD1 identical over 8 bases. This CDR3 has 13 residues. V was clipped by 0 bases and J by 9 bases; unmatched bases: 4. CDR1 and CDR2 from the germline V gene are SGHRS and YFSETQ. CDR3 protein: CASSLGQGSKAFF. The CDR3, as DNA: TGCGCCAGCAGCTTGGGACAGGGGAGTAAAGCTTTCTTT.

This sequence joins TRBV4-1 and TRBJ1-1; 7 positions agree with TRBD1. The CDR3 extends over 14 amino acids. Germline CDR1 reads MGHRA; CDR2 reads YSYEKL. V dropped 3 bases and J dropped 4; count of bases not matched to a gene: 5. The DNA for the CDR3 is TGCGCCAGCAGCCAGCTTAGGGACAGCACTGAAGCTTTCTTT. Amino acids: CASSQLRDSTEAFF.

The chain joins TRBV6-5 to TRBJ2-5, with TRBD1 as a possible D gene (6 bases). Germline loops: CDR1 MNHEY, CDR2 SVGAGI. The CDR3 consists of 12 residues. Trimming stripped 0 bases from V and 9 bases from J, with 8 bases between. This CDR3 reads CASSYSQGSQYF. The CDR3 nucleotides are TGTGCCAGCAGTTACTCACAGGGATCCCAGTACTTC.

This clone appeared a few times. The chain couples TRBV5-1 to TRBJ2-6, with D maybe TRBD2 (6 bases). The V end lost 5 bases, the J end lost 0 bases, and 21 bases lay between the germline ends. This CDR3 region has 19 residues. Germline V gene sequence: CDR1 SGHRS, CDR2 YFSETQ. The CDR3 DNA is TGCGCCAGCAGACTTGACGGGGGAGGTTTAGGCTCTGGGGCCAACGTCCTGACTTTC. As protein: CASRLDGGGLGSGANVLTF.

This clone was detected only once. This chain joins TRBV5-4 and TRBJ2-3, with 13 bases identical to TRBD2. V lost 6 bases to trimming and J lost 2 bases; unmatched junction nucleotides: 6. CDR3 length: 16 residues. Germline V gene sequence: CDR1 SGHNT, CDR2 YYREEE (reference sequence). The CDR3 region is CASTRTSGGDTDTQYF. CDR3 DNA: TGTGCCAGCACCAGGACTAGCGGGGGAGACACAGATACGCAGTATTTT.

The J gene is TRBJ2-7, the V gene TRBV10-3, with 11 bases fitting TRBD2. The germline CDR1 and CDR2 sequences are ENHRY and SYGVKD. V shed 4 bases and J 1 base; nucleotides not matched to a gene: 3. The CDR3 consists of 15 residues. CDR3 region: CAISVTSGDSYEQYF. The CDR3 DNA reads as TGTGCCATCAGTGTGACTAGCGGGGATTCCTACGAGCAGTACTTC.

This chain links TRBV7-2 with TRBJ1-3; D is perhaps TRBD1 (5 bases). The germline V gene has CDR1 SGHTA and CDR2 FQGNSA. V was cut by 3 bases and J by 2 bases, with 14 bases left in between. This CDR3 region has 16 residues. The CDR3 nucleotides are TGTGCCAGCAGCTTGCAGGGAAGGTTCGCTGGAAACACCATATATTTT. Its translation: CASSLQGRFAGNTIYF.

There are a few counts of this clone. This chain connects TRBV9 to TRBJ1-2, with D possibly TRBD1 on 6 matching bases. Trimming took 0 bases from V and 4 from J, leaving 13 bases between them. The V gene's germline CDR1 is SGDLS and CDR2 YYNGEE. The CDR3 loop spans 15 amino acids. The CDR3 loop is CASSVATGTSYGYTF. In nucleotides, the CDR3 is TGTGCCAGCAGCGTAGCTACAGGGACGAGCTATGGCTACACCTTC.

Written as DNA, the CDR3 is TGTGCCAGCACCCGGACAGGTTACAATGAGCAGTTCTTC. Its translation is CASTRTGYNEQFF. The rearrangement joins TRBV25-1 to TRBJ2-1; TRBD1 agrees at 7 bases. The ends lost 7 bases at V and 4 bases at J; junction bases unmatched: 4. The CDR3 contains 13 residues. CDR1 is MGHDK, CDR2 SYGVNS, per germline.

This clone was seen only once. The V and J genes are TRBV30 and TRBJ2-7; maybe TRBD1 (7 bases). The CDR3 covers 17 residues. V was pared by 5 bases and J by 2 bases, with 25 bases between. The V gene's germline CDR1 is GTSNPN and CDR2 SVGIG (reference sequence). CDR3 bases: TGTGCCTGGGGGGGGCTGGCGGAGGGGGCGACAACCTACGAGCAGTACGTC. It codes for CAWGGLAEGATTYEQYV.

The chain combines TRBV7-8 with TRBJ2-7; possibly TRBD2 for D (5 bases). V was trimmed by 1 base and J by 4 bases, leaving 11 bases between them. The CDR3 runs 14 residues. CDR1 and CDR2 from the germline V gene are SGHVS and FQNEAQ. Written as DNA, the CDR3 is TGTGCCAGCAGCTTAGACCAACTAGTTTACGAGCAGTACTTC. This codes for CASSLDQLVYEQYF.

CDR3 DNA sequence: TGTGCCAGCAGCCTCAGGGGGCGGAACACTGAAGCTTTCTTT. Translated, it gives CASSLRGRNTEAFF. J is TRBJ1-1 and V is TRBV11-3; 8 nucleotides line up with TRBD1. CDR1 is SGHNT, CDR2 YENEEA, per germline. The CDR3 consists of 14 residues. Trimming removed 5 bases from V and 1 base from J; junction bases left unmatched: 3. The full variable domain, completed using reference TRBV11-3 and TRBJ1-1, is EAGVVQSPRYKIIEKKQPVAFWCNPISGHNTLYWYLQNLGQGPELLIRYENEEAVDDSQLPKDRFSAERLKGVDSTLKIQPAELGDSAVYLCASSLRGRNTEAFFGQGTRLTVV.

In nucleotides, the CDR3 is TGTGCCAGCTCGAGGGGGGGGGCCAATCAGCCCCAGCATTTT. The encoded protein is CASSRGGANQPQHF. The chain combines TRBV28 with TRBJ1-5; a weak D match, TRBD1 (6 bases). The CDR3 totals 14 residues. V gave up 8 bases and J gave up 3 bases, with 14 bases separating them. The germline CDR1 and CDR2 sequences are MDHEN and SYDVKM.

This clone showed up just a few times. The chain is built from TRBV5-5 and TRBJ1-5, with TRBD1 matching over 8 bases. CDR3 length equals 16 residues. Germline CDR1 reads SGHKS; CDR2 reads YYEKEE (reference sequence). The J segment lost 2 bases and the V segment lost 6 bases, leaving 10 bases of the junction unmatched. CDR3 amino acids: CASTPTDRAGNQPQHF. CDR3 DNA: TGTGCCAGCACCCCCACGGACAGGGCTGGCAATCAGCCCCAGCATTTT.

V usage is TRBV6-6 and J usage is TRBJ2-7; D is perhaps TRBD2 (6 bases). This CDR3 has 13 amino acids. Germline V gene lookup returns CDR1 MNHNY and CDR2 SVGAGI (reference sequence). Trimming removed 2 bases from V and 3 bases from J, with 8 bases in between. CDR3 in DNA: TGTGCCAGCAGTTACGGGGAGGTCTACGAGCAGTACGTC. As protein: CASSYGEVYEQYV.

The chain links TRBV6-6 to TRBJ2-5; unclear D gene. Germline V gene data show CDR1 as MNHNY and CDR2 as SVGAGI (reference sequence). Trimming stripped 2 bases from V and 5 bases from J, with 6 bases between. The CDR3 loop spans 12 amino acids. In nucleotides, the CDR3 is TGTGCCAGCAGTTACGAGCTGGAGACCCAGTACTTC. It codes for CASSYELETQYF.

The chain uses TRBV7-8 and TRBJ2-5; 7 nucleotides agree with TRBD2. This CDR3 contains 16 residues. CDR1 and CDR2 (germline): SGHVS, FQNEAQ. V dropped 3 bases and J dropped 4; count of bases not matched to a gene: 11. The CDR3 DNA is TGTGCCAGCAGCTTTATGGTGACCAGGGAGGGAGAGACCCAGTACTTC. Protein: CASSFMVTREGETQYF. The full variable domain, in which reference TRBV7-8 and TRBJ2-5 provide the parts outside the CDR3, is GAGVSQSPRYKVAKRGQDVALRCDPISGHVSLFWYQQALGQGPEFLTYFQNEAQLDKSGLPSDRFFAERPEGSVSTLKIQRTQQEDSAVYLCASSFMVTREGETQYFGPGTRLLVL.

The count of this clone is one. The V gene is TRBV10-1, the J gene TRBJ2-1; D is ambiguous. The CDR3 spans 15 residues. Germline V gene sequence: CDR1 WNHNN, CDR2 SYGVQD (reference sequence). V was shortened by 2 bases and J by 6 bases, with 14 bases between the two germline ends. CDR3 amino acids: CASSEPGLSANEQFF. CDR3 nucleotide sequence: TGCGCCAGCAGTGAGCCGGGTTTATCCGCCAATGAGCAGTTCTTC.

CDR3 bases: TGTGCCAGCAGCGCCGGGACAGGGAAGGAGACCCAGTACTTC. Its protein product is CASSAGTGKETQYF. This chain connects TRBV5-6 to TRBJ2-5, with 9 bases that match TRBD1. J was trimmed by 5 bases and V by 4 bases; bases with no gene match: 6. CDR1 and CDR2 from the germline V gene are SGHDT and YYEEEE. The CDR3 loop spans 14 amino acids.

The CDR3 bases are TGTGCCAGCTGCGATCGCGCGAGTGCTACCTACGAGCAGTACTTC. Translated: CASCDRASATYEQYF. The chain uses TRBV5-4 and TRBJ2-7; D gene uncertain. Trimming removed 7 bases from V and 2 bases from J, with 19 bases in between. The CDR3 contains 15 residues. Germline V lookup: CDR1 SGHNT, CDR2 YYREEE (reference sequence).

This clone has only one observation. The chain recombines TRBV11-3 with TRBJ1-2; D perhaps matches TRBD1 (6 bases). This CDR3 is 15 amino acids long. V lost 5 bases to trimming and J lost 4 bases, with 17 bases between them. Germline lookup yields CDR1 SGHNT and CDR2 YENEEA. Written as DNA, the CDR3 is TGTGCCAGCAGCCCATCCACAGGGAGCATCTATGGCTACACCTTC. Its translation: CASSPSTGSIYGYTF.

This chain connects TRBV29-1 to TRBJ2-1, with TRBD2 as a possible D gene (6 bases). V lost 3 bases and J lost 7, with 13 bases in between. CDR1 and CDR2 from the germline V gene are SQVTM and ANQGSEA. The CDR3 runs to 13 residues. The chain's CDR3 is CSVDSGLLNEQFF. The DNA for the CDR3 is TGCAGCGTTGATTCGGGACTTCTTAATGAGCAGTTCTTC.

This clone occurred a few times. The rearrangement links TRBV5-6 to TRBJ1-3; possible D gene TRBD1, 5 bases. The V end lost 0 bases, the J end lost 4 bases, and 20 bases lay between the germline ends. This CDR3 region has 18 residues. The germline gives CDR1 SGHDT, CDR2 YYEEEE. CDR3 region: CASSLGAGHVGAGNTIYF. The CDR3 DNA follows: TGTGCCAGCAGCTTGGGAGCGGGCCACGTAGGGGCGGGAAACACCATATATTTT.

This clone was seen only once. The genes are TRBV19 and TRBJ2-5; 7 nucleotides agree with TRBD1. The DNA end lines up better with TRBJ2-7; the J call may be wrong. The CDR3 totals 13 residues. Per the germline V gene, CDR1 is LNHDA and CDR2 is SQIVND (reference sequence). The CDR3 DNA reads TGTGCCAGTAGCCGGGACAGCTCCTACGAGCAGTACTTC. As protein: CASSRDSSYEQYF.

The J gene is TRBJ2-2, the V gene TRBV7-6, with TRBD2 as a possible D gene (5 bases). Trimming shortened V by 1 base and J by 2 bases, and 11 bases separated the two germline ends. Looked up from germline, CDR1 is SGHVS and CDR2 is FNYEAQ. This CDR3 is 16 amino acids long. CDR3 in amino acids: CASSLVASPNTGELFF. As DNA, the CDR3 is TGTGCCAGCAGCTTAGTTGCTAGCCCTAACACCGGGGAGCTGTTTTTT. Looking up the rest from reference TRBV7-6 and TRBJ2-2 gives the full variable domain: GAGVSQSPRYKVTKRGQDVALRCDPISGHVSLYWYRQALGQGPEFLTYFNYEAQQDKSGLPNDRFSAERPEGSISTLTIQRTEQRDSAMYRCASSLVASPNTGELFFGEGSRLTVL.

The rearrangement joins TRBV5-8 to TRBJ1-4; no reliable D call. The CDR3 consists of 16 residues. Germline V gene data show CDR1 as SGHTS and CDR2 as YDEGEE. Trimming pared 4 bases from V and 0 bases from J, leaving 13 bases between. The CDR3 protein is CASSPGRRTTNEKLFF. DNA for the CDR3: TGTGCCAGCAGCCCGGGAAGACGCACAACTAATGAAAAACTGTTTTTT.

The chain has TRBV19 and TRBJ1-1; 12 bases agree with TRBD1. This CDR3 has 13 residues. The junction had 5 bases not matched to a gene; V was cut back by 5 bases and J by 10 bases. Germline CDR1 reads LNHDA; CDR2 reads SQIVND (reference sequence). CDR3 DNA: TGTGCCAGTAGTCCGGGACAGGGGGCTCTAGCTTTCTTT. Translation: CASSPGQGALAFF. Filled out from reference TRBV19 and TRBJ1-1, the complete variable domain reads DGGITQSPKYLFRKEGQNVTLSCEQNLNHDAMYWYRQDPGQGLRLIYYSQIVNDFQKGDIAEGYSVSREKKESFPLTVTSAQKNPTAFYLCASSPGQGALAFFGQGTRLTVV.

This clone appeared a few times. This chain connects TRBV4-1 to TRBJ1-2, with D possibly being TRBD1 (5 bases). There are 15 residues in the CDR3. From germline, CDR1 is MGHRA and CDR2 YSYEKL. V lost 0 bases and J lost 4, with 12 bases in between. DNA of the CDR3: TGCGCCAGCAGCCAAGATCAGGGACTGGGCTATGGCTACACCTTC. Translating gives CASSQDQGLGYGYTF.

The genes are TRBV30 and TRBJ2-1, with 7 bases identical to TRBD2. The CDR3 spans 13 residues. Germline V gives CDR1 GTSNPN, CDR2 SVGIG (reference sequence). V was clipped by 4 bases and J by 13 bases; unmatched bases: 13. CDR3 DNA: TGTGCCTGGATCGGGTGGCGCGGGAGTTCTCAGTTCTTC. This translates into CAWIGWRGSSQFF. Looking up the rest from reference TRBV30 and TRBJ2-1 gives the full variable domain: SQTIHQWPATLVQPVGSPLSLECTVEGTSNPNLYWYRQAAGRGLQLLFYSVGIGQISSEVPQNLSASRPQDRQFILSSKKLLLSDSGFYLCAWIGWRGSSQFFGPGTRLTVL.

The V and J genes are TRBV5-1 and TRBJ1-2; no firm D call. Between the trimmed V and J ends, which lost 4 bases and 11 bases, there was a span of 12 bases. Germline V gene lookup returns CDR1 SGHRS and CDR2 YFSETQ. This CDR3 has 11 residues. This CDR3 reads CASSRGVRYTF. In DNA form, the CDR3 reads TGCGCCAGCAGCCGAGGTGTTAGGTACACCTTC.